A single sample is the source of the 10 T cell receptor beta chains below, sequenced in a study of blood T cell repertoires in COVID-19. Libraries were prepared by immunoSEQ multiplex PCR; TCRdb keeps only in-frame clonotypes and omits some of them. The sample consists of hundreds of thousands of clones, roughly 85% of them appearing once. The specimen sequenced was peripheral blood. These receptor sequences come from a man aged 45-65 years with active or convalescent COVID-19.

This chain uses TRBV7-2 with TRBJ1-2, with D unresolved. Germline-derived CDR1 and CDR2 are SGHTA and FQGNSA. Trimming pared 4 bases from V and 2 bases from J, leaving 8 bases between. The CDR3 length is 13 residues. CDR3 residues: CASSYDGNYGYTF. CDR3 DNA sequence: TGTGCCAGCAGCTACGACGGGAACTATGGCTACACCTTC.

V gene TRBV2 combines with J gene TRBJ2-3; 11 bases map to TRBD2. V dropped 6 bases and J dropped 9; count of bases not matched to a gene: 11. The germline V gene has CDR1 SNHLY and CDR2 FYNNEI. The CDR3 is 15 residues long. CDR3 region: CASRATSGGKVTQYF. DNA of the CDR3: TGTGCCAGCAGGGCCACTAGCGGGGGCAAAGTGACGCAGTATTTT.

This clone was seen only once. The same CDR3 can be traced to other DNA sequences in this sample. This sequence joins TRBV9 and TRBJ2-1, with a weak D call TRBD2 (5 bases). This CDR3 contains 15 residues. CDR1 is SGDLS and CDR2 is YYNGEE in the germline V gene. Trimming pared 0 bases from V and 0 bases from J, leaving 7 bases between. The CDR3 DNA is TGTGCCAGCAGCGTAGGAGGGAACTCCTACAATGAGCAGTTCTTC. This sequence encodes CASSVGGNSYNEQFF. Combining the CDR3 with reference TRBV9 and TRBJ2-1 gives the whole variable domain DSGVTQTPKHLITATGQRVTLRCSPRSGDLSVYWYQQSLDQGLQFLIQYYNGEERAKGNILERFSAQQFPDLHSELNLSSLELGDSALYFCASSVGGNSYNEQFFGPGTRLTVL.

This clone has a handful of counts. The rearrangement uses TRBV7-8 and TRBJ2-1, with 7 bases aligning to TRBD2. Trimming took 3 bases from V and 4 from J; bases not matched to a gene: 3. Germline V gene sequence: CDR1 SGHVS, CDR2 FQNEAQ. The CDR3 has 14 residues. CDR3 sequence reads: CASSFLAEYNEQFF. The CDR3, as DNA: TGTGCCAGCAGCTTCCTAGCGGAATACAATGAGCAGTTCTTC.

The chain carries TRBV6-4 and TRBJ1-2; tentative D call: TRBD1 (6 bases). CDR3 length: 17 amino acids. The V end was cut by 0 bases, the J end by 14 bases, with 28 bases between. Germline CDR1 is MRHNA and CDR2 is SNTAGT. The CDR3 DNA reads as TGTGCCAGCAGTGACTCGAAGTGCGTCGGGACACCAATATCCCGGACCTTC. As protein: CASSDSKCVGTPISRTF.

This clone was picked up a small number of times. This chain uses TRBV3-1 (or the pseudogene TRBV3-2) with TRBJ2-7, with D possibly TRBD2 on 6 matching bases. V was cut by 3 bases and J by 0 bases, with 9 bases left in between. CDR1 LGHDT and CDR2 YNNKEL come from the germline V gene (reference sequence). CDR3 length: 14 residues. The CDR3 here is CASSHGGPSYEQYF. CDR3 DNA: TGTGCCAGCAGCCACGGGGGACCCTCCTACGAGCAGTACTTC.

The rearrangement uses TRBV7-9 and TRBJ2-1; 11 bases fit TRBD1. Germline assignment: CDR1 SEHNR and CDR2 FQNEAQ (reference sequence). The ends lost 1 base at V and 12 bases at J; junction bases unmatched: 14. CDR3 length: 17 amino acids. The CDR3 reads CASSLGAGTGGHLRQFF. CDR3 nucleotides: TGTGCCAGCAGCTTAGGGGCCGGGACAGGGGGTCACCTCAGGCAGTTCTTC. The variable domain in full, with the rest retrieved from reference TRBV7-9 and TRBJ2-1, is DTGVSQNPRHKITKRGQNVTFRCDPISEHNRLYWYRQTLGQGPEFLTYFQNEAQLEKSRLLSDRFSAERPKGSFSTLEIQRTEQGDSAMYLCASSLGAGTGGHLRQFFGPGTRLTVL.

The chain links TRBV28 to TRBJ2-5, with a tentative D call TRBD2 (5 bases). V was shortened by 6 bases and J by 4 bases, with 12 bases between the two germline ends. The CDR3 runs 13 residues. The germline gives CDR1 MDHEN, CDR2 SYDVKM. CDR3 nucleotide sequence: TGTGCCAGCAGCACTTCCGGAGGAGAGACCCAGTACTTC. This translates into CASSTSGGETQYF.

The chain employs TRBV19 and TRBJ2-7, with 9 nucleotides matching TRBD1. Per germline, CDR1 LNHDA and CDR2 SQIVND (reference sequence). This CDR3 is built from 14 residues. With 7 bases clipped from V and 2 bases from J, the junction kept 6 bases outside the gene matches. This CDR3 reads CASNDGQGTYEQYF. The CDR3 region has the DNA TGTGCCAGTAACGACGGACAGGGGACCTACGAGCAGTACTTC.

The chain uses TRBV5-1 and TRBJ2-7, with D possibly TRBD1 on 7 matching bases. Trimming took off 0 bases at V and 3 bases at J, with 13 bases between the two ends. There are 15 residues in the CDR3. CDR1 and CDR2 (germline): SGHRS, YFSETQ. CDR3 in DNA: TGCGCCAGCAGCTTGGAGACAGGGAGGTACTACGAGCAGTACTTC. It encodes CASSLETGRYYEQYF.